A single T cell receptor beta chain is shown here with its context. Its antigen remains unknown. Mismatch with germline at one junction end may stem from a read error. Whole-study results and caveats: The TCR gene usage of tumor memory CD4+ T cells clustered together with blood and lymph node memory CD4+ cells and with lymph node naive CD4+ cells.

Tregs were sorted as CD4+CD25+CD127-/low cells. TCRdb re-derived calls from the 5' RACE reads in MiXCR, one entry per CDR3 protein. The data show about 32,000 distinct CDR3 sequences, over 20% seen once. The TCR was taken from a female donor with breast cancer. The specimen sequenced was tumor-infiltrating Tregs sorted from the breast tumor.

The CDR3: CSARALPVAGVSNTQYF. The CDR3 coding sequence is TGCAGTGCTAGGGCCCTCCCCGTAGCGGGAGTTTCGAACACTCAGTACTTC. V gene TRBV20-1 combines with J gene TRBJ2-4, with TRBD2 identical over 9 bases. Germline values: CDR1 DFQATT, CDR2 SNEGSKA (reference sequence). The CDR3 has 17 residues.